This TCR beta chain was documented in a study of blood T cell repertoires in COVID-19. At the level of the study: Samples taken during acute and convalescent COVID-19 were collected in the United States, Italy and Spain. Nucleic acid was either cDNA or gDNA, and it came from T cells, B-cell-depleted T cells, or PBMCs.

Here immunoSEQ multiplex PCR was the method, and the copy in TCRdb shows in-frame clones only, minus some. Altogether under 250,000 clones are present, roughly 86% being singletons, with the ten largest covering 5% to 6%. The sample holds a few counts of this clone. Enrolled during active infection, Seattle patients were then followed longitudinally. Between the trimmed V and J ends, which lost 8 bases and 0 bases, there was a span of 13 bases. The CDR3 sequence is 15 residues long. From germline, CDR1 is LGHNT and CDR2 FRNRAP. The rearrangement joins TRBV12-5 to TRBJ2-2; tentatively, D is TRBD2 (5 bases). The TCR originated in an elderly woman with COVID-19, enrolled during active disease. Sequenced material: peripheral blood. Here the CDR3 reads CASRASPPNTGELFF. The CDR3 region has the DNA TGTGCTAGTCGGGCTAGCCCCCCGAACACCGGGGAGCTGTTTTTT.